This T cell receptor (beta chain) appears in the sequencing data of a study of cytomegalovirus exposure and HLA in healthy donors (dated by TCRdb to 2016 to 2017). Turning to the overall study: An earlier analysis of 587 of the donors reported 250 to 350 Gb of sequence data and 100 million to 120 million unique TCR beta sequences obtained from approximately 180 million T cells. A later analysis re-analyzed previously published TCR beta repertoires from 650 to 800 donors and added high-resolution HLA genotyping to study TCR occurrence patterns. All discovery cohort repertoires had been generated using a single sequencing platform. Rather than drawing on any new phenotypic data, the later analysis identified candidate immune exposures from TCR beta sequences and the way those sequences occurred across donors. An early release that covered 500 to 800 HLA-typed donors contained about 290 gigabases of sequencing data and approximately 85 million unique TCR sequences. The study used immunosequencing to profile the T cell repertoires of 670 or so subjects and linked those repertoires to cytomegalovirus serostatus. The study combined high-throughput TCR immunosequencing, statistical association of individual TCRs with disease status, and machine learning to predict cytomegalovirus infection status. The genetic ancestry cluster associated with self-reported Caucasian donors included 70% to 85% of the roughly 380 genotyped donors. Genome-wide SNP genotypes for about 55% of the roughly 670 donors were used in a later genetic analysis, which treated that subset as a discovery cohort. Among several hundred genotyped donors of the cohort, an average of roughly 230,000 unique TCR beta nucleotide sequences was sequenced per donor, of which about 20% were non-productive. Several DR-DQ haplotypes were treated as single units for association and clustering because of strong linkage in the cohort. The study aimed to test whether cataloging public T cell receptors could reveal signatures of past pathogen exposure. In an earlier analysis of 587 of the donors, high-throughput TCR beta sequencing was used to judge whether each TCR beta V gene segment behaved as functional or pseudogenic. Donor age, sex, ethnicity and CMV serostatus were compiled alongside the repertoire data. In addition to the first cohort of 650 to 800 subjects, a separate validation cohort of about 120 different subjects was used. HLA typing included class I and class II loci at four-digit resolution. The number of donors typed differed by locus, with about 629-630 for A, B, C, DRB1 and DQB1, roughly 520 for DQA1, nearly 610 for DPA1, and approximately 470 for DPB1. The full study reports these points: Roughly uniform sequencing depth across donors was assumed in presence/absence analyses, although this assumption may not hold. Three of the identified cytomegalovirus-associated TCR beta chains were confirmed in vitro to be specific for cytomegalovirus antigens. Because some donors lacked HLA typing at each locus, the association tests relied only on the typed subset. According to a later genetic analysis, donors in an Asian-associated ancestry cluster had fewer N-insertions in productive TCRs than the roughly 700-donor mean. The authors suggested that the approach could potentially be extended to other disease states and immunological phenotypes. In a later analysis, most CMV-associated TCR beta chains were found to appear HLA-restricted, with HLA associations seemingly driven largely by CMV exposure. Most TCR sequences were observed very rarely across donors, whereas some public TCRs were present in many individuals. In a later genetic analysis, a missense DCLRE1C variant was associated with V-gene and J-gene trimming of TCR beta chains, and the association was replicated in an independent cohort. A later analysis found that TCR association rates varied across HLA loci, with DRB1 alleles showing the most associated TCRs and HLA-C alleles the fewest. Cytomegalovirus status was reported to be diagnosed by the classifier with high specificity and sensitivity in both the original and validation cohorts. The 87-base-pair reads could not distinguish some IMGT-functional V segments, including TRBV6-2 and TRBV6-3, so those segments were excluded. Because counts were too low, around 18 rarely observed V segments, including chromosome 9 orphons, were left out of the earlier analysis of approximately 580 of the donors. A further reported finding was that TCR beta sequences accurately predicted the HLA-A and HLA-B alleles for most subjects in the first cohort. For the cohort, immune exposure information was limited to CMV serostatus. Only TCR beta chains were sequenced in this cohort, and the absence of alpha or paired-chain data limited detectable features. The study gave a list of about 160 TCR beta chains associated with cytomegalovirus. In a later analysis, 16,951 TCR beta sequences were associated with specific HLA alleles at a false discovery rate of 0.05. When HLA alleles, especially DR and DQ, strongly co-occurred, TCR associations were difficult to assign to individual alleles. In an earlier analysis of about 540 of the donors, most TCR beta V segments were observed in productive rearrangements about 90% or about 30% of the time, broadly matching IMGT annotations. A later analysis reported that several top co-occurrence clusters appeared linked to parvovirus B19, influenza, CMV and Epstein-Barr virus. A group of highly shared sequence variants was considered likely to be a technical artifact of the sequencing pipeline. Correlated functional status among segregating V segments might be attributable to linkage disequilibrium, but an unknown experimental factor could not be ruled out. Compared with equally common non-associated chains, HLA-associated TCR beta chains in a later analysis were more clonally expanded and had lower generation probabilities.

The library relied on the immunoSEQ multiplex PCR assay. For the multiplex PCR, a mixture combining 60 forward primers for TCR Vbeta segments and 13 reverse primers for TCR Jbeta segments was used. The CDR3 region of rearranged TCR beta genes was amplified from genomic DNA with a multiplex PCR assay. The Illumina HiSeq System was used to sequence the amplified TCR beta libraries as 87-base-pair reads. Concerning the study's data processing: A later analysis tallied 75 million to 95 million unique TCR beta chains across the 666 repertoires, and approximately 12 million of those chains were shared by two or more donors. Raw reads were error-corrected and collapsed into unique sequences with a nearest-neighbor algorithm that merged closely related sequences to remove PCR and sequencing errors. CDR3 sequences were aligned to IMGT reference sequences to assign V, D and J gene segments. For a sequence to be retained, a match of at least six nucleotides to both a V gene segment and a J gene segment was required. Rearrangements were classified as productive when the CDR3 lacked stop codons and remained in frame with V and J, and all other rearrangements were classified as non-productive. CDR3 was defined by IMGT convention, running from the second conserved V-encoded cysteine to the conserved J-encoded phenylalanine. In an earlier analysis of roughly 610 of the donors, sequences lacking an unambiguous match to a single V gene segment were excluded. An earlier analysis of several hundred of the donors called V segments functional above 56.7% productive rearrangements and segregating when the between-donor standard deviation exceeded 5%. A statistical classification framework was built for diagnosing cytomegalovirus status from the catalog of TCR beta chain sequences. In a later analysis, V and J genes were assigned by comparing TCR nucleotide sequences against IMGT/GENE-DB human TR gene sequences. Using the TCRdist pipeline, a later analysis assigned CDR3 sequences along with most-parsimonious VDJ recombination scenarios. In a later analysis, each TCR beta chain was defined by its CDR3 amino acid sequence together with its V-gene family, and reads lacking a unique V-gene family were excluded. As a way to deal with suspected cross-contamination and a sequencing artifact, a later analysis dropped approximately 570 nucleotide sequences that were highly shared and had low generation probability. In a later analysis, a clonal expansion index was calculated for each public chain from normalized within-repertoire ranks of inferred template counts. Generation probabilities in a later analysis came from a VDJ recombination model fitted to out-of-frame rearrangements, and those results were checked against IGoR. In a later analysis, TCR-TCR, TCR-HLA and TCR-CMV co-occurrence was scored with hypergeometric tests, and a repertoire-size bias correction was applied to TCR pairs. To estimate false discovery rates, a later analysis permuted the HLA or CMV assignments 20 times. In a later analysis, co-occurring TCRs were grouped using DBSCAN, and TCRdist sequence similarity was added for clustering within HLA-allele-positive subsets. Repertoires with fewer than 30,000 or more than 120,000 public chains, plus five repertoires with anomalous nucleotide sharing, were excluded from co-occurrence clustering. This is the immuneACCESS table as TCRdb keeps it, with only in-frame sequences that have V and J called. A part of the clones is gone; compared with another copy, unresolved V genes explain less than half, and the rest is unexplained. For V, J and clone size, that table is used; D and trimming come from the DNA. The sample records roughly 100,000 clones, over 55% of which are singletons. The ten most abundant clones make up more than 5% of the sample.

Details on this clone: The target of this receptor is not known. No base qualities exist here, and no much larger clone lies one base off it.

The cohort comprised 666 healthy bone marrow donors. All cohort members were sampled while nominally healthy, although unrecorded immune exposures were likely present. The donor tested CMV seropositive, placing the donor among the 289 seropositive members of the cohort. Each donor provided a peripheral blood sample, and peripheral blood mononuclear cells were used for TCR beta sequencing. The Qiagen DNeasy Blood Extraction Kit was used to extract genomic DNA from the blood cell samples. The germline V gene (reference sequence) gives CDR1 as MNHEY and CDR2 as SMNVEV. At the junction V is shortened by 3 bases and J by 0 bases, with 9 bases in between. Including cysteine and phenylalanine, the CDR3 has 15 amino acids. This entry keeps only the CDR3 DNA: 45 bases, framed from base 1.

The sequencing sample was made of PBMCs. The sequence links TRBV27 to TRBJ1-5; no D gene call is confident. This sequence originates from a boy under 18 in good health and CMV-seropositive. The base sequence is TGTGCCAGCAGTTTGAAGCCTTTTAGCAATCAGCCCCAGCATTTT. Translated, this is CASSLKPFSNQPQHF.